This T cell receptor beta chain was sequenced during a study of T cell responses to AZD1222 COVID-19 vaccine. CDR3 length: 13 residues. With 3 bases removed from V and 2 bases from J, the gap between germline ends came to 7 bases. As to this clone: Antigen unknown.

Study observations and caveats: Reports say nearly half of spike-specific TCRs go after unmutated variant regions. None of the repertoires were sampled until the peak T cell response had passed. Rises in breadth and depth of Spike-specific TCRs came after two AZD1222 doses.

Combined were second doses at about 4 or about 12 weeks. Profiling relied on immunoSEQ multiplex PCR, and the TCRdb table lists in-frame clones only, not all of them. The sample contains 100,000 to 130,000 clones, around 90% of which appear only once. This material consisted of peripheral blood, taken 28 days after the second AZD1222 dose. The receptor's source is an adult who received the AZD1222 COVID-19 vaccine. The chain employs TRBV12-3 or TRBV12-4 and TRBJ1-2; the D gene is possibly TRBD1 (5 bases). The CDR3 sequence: CASSFQGNYGYTF. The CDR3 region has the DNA TGTGCCAGCAGTTTTCAGGGAAACTATGGCTACACCTTC.